This paragraph reports one T cell receptor (beta chain). Its antigen is undetermined. Alopecia areata patients provided lesional scalp punch biopsies and peripheral blood. The data belong to a study of CD8+ T cells in alopecia areata. Deletions cut 7 bases from V and 6 bases from J, with 12 bases between. The germline gives CDR1 SQVTM, CDR2 ANQGSEA. The CDR3 loop spans 11 amino acids. Study-level points and caveats: Normal skin contains resident alphabeta T cells, and these are also sequenced in scalp samples.

Sequencing used cDNA as its template, made by extracting RNA and reverse transcribing it. Libraries were prepared by immunoSEQ multiplex PCR; TCRdb keeps only in-frame clonotypes and omits some of them. The sample shows 9,500 to 15,000 clones, more than 45% of them seen only once. This receptor was obtained from a human donor with alopecia areata. The V gene is TRBV29-1, the J gene TRBJ2-5; TRBD2 might be the D (6 bases). Specimen: skin. CDR3 in DNA: TGCAGCGCCGGGAGAGAACAGACCCAGTACTTC. It yields the protein CSAGREQTQYF. The full variable domain, with the rest looked up from reference TRBV29-1 and TRBJ2-5, is SAVISQKPSRDICQRGTSLTIQCQVDSQVTMMFWYRQQPGQSLTLIATANQGSEATYESGFVIDKFPISRPNLTFSTLTVSNMSPEDSSIYLCSAGREQTQYFGPGTRLLVL.